This T cell receptor beta chain was sequenced in a study of cytomegalovirus exposure and HLA in healthy donors. In the PCR, 60 Vbeta and 13 Jbeta primers were used. Some clones are missing from TCRdb's copy, which holds only in-frame ones; the method was immunoSEQ multiplex PCR. This sample yields 120,000 or so clones, of which roughly 63% are seen a single time; over 1.5% belongs to the top ten. Germline assignment: CDR1 SNHLY and CDR2 FYNNEI. The CDR3 consists of 12 residues. The V and J ends lost 10 bases and 4 bases respectively, with 13 bases between them. Sequencing was carried out using PBMCs. The sequence was obtained from a man younger than 40 in good health and CMV-seropositive. This chain joins TRBV2 and TRBJ2-5; D might be TRBD2 (7 bases). The CDR3 nucleotides read TGTGCCAAAAGGGGGGGCCGAGAGACCCAGTACTTC. This codes for CAKRGGRETQYF.